This TCR beta chain stems from a study of blood T cell repertoires in COVID-19. Study at large: The origin of the acute and convalescent COVID-19 samples was the United States, Italy and Spain. Nucleic acid was either cDNA or gDNA, and it came from T cells, B-cell-depleted T cells, or PBMCs.

How the authors handled the data: Reference gene primers were amplified, and this amplification served to estimate nucleated cell counts. Method: immunoSEQ multiplex PCR; TCRdb's copy keeps in-frame clones and lacks some. From that table come the V and J calls and clone size; the DNA was used to work out D and trimming. Among fewer than 55,000 clones listed, over 75% were seen once. Germline CDR1 and CDR2: LNHDA and SQIVND (reference sequence). Trimming cost V 10 bases and J 10 bases, with 19 bases left between them. The CDR3 runs to 13 residues. This chain connects TRBV19 to TRBJ1-4; D is unresolved. The sequence derives from a man aged 45-65 years with active COVID-19. Sample: peripheral blood. The chain's CDR3 is CATLDGGWGKLFF. The CDR3 DNA sequence: TGTGCCACCCTAGATGGAGGGTGGGGAAAACTGTTTTTT. Looking up the rest from reference TRBV19 and TRBJ1-4 gives the full variable domain: DGGITQSPKYLFRKEGQNVTLSCEQNLNHDAMYWYRQDPGQGLRLIYYSQIVNDFQKGDIAEGYSVSREKKESFPLTVTSAQKNPTAFYLCATLDGGWGKLFFGSGTQLSVL.